The 14 T cell receptor beta chains in this list originate from one sample, sequenced in a study of identical twins. From the 5' RACE reads, TCRdb called clonotypes with MiXCR, one entry per CDR3 protein. The sample includes 690,000 or so distinct CDR3 sequences, around 6% of them seen just once. The sample taken for sequencing was naive T cells sorted from blood. The origin of the receptors is a man aged 18 to 30 in good health.

This clonotype was observed at least ten times. V is TRBV12-3 or TRBV12-4 and J is TRBJ2-6; D might be TRBD2 (6 bases). There are 16 residues in the CDR3. V was shortened by 2 bases and J by 2 bases, with 10 bases between the two germline ends. CDR3 sequence: CASSLRRGAGANVLTF. CDR3 DNA: TGTGCCAGCAGTTTAAGGCGGGGCGCTGGGGCCAACGTCCTGACTTTC.

The chain combines TRBV3-1 with TRBJ2-1, with 10 positions matching TRBD2. Germline-derived CDR1 and CDR2 are LGHDT and YNNKEL (reference sequence). J gave up 9 bases and V 0 bases, and 11 bases lay outside the gene matches. This CDR3 region has 17 residues. The CDR3 DNA reads TGTGCCAGCAGCCAAGAATTTTGGGCTAGCGGGAGAGGTGAGCAGTTCTTC. Its protein is CASSQEFWASGRGEQFF.

This clonotype was recorded at least ten times. The chain has TRBV9 and TRBJ2-5, with unresolved D. Germline values: CDR1 SGDLS, CDR2 YYNGEE. This CDR3 contains 12 residues. The V gene lost 4 bases and the J gene lost 8 bases, with 12 bases spanning the gap. The CDR3 region has the DNA TGTGCCAGCAGCCCCCGAGTAGGAACCCAGTACTTC. The encoded protein is CASSPRVGTQYF.

This clonotype has at least ten counts. This rearrangement joins TRBV4-1 to TRBJ1-2; perhaps TRBD1 as D (5 bases). Between the trimmed V and J ends, which lost 1 base and 6 bases, there was a span of 12 bases. Germline-derived CDR1 and CDR2 are MGHRA and YSYEKL. The CDR3 extends over 14 amino acids. CDR3 in DNA: TGCGCCAGCAGCCAAGTATTGGCAGGGAATGGCTACACCTTC. It encodes CASSQVLAGNGYTF.

This chain connects TRBV29-1 to TRBJ1-2; D unclear. CDR1 is SQVTM, CDR2 ANQGSEA, per germline. This CDR3 has 14 residues. V lost 5 bases, J lost 4 bases, and 17 bases lay in between. The DNA for the CDR3 is TGCAGCGTTCCTTTGGGGAGTCGGGGCTATGGCTACACCTTC. This encodes CSVPLGSRGYGYTF.

This clonotype was recorded at least ten times. This chain joins TRBV11-2 and TRBJ2-7; TRBD1 aligns across 12 bases. Germline V gene data show CDR1 as SGHAT and CDR2 as FQNNGV. Unmatched junction bases numbered 12, after V lost 4 bases and J lost 2 bases. CDR3 length: 18 amino acids. The CDR3 DNA reads TGTGCCAGCAGCTCTTATGTGGGGGGACAGGGGGCAGCCTACGAGCAGTACGTC. It yields the protein CASSSYVGGQGAAYEQYV.

This clonotype showed up many times. The chain combines TRBV29-1 with TRBJ2-1, with TRBD1 matching 9 bases. CDR1 is SQVTM, CDR2 ANQGSEA, per germline. The V and J ends lost 4 bases and 6 bases, in that order; junction bases with no gene match: 7. The CDR3 is 14 residues long. For the CDR3, the DNA is TGCAGCGTTGCCCGGACAGGGGTTGTCAATGAGCAGTTCTTC. Translation: CSVARTGVVNEQFF.

This clonotype has at least ten counts. The chain links TRBV12-3 or TRBV12-4 to TRBJ2-1, with TRBD2 identical over 7 bases. Trimming cost V 5 bases and J 6 bases; bases outside gene matches: 16. The CDR3 has 17 residues. CDR3 in amino acids: CASSLMGASSSGNEQFF. CDR3 DNA sequence: TGTGCCAGCAGTCTCATGGGAGCCTCCTCTAGCGGCAATGAGCAGTTCTTC.

This clonotype has a count of ten or more. This chain joins TRBV20-1 and TRBJ2-2, with 10 bases fitting TRBD1. Germline trimming cut 6 bases from V and 6 bases from J; bases unmatched to any gene: 7. This CDR3 is 14 amino acids long. Looked up from germline, CDR1 is DFQATT and CDR2 is SNEGSKA (reference sequence). The CDR3 nucleotides read TGCAGTGCGACGACAGGGGGCTGGTCCGGGGAGCTGTTTTTT. It is translated as CSATTGGWSGELFF.

Many counts were recorded for this clonotype. The J gene is TRBJ2-7, the V gene TRBV20-1; tentative D call: TRBD2 (7 bases). V gave up 4 bases and J gave up 3 bases, with 13 bases separating them. The germline V gene has CDR1 DFQATT and CDR2 SNEGSKA (reference sequence). The CDR3 sequence is 13 residues long. The CDR3 is CSAKGGGFYEQYF. The CDR3 DNA reads TGCAGTGCTAAGGGGGGGGGGTTCTACGAGCAGTACTTC.

This clonotype was seen repeatedly, ten times or more. This chain links TRBV11-2 with TRBJ1-2; D unresolved. The CDR3 runs 11 residues. Germline V CDR1 and CDR2: SGHAT, FQNNGV. V shed 4 bases and J shed 3 bases, with 3 bases lying between them. The CDR3 region is CASSSDYGYTF. The CDR3 DNA reads TGTGCCAGCAGCTCCGACTATGGCTACACCTTC.

On this clonotype: This may arise from a read error, as a much more abundant clone is one base away. The chain is built from TRBV20-1 and TRBJ2-1; 8 bases are shared with TRBD2. The CDR3 extends over 13 amino acids. Germline assignment: CDR1 DFQATT and CDR2 SNEGSKA (reference sequence). As DNA, the CDR3 is TGCAGTGTAGCGGGATGTGGGATCAATGAGCGGTTCTTC. It is translated as CSVAGCGINERFF.

This clonotype has just a few counts. The chain joins TRBV15 to TRBJ2-2; D possibly corresponds to TRBD2 (6 bases). The CDR3 runs to 12 residues. Trimming removed 9 bases at V and 6 bases at J, with 11 bases between. Germline loops: CDR1 LNHNV, CDR2 YYDKDF (reference sequence). CDR3 in amino acids: CATRERAGELFF. In nucleotides, the CDR3 is TGTGCCACGAGAGAGCGGGCCGGGGAGCTGTTTTTT. The full variable domain, in which reference TRBV15 and TRBJ2-2 provide the parts outside the CDR3, is DAMVIQNPRYQVTQFGKPVTLSCSQTLNHNVMYWYQQKSSQAPKLLFHYYDKDFNNEADTPDNFQSRRPNTSFCFLDIRSPGLGDTAMYLCATRERAGELFFGEGSRLTVL.

The J gene is TRBJ2-7, the V gene TRBV12-3 or TRBV12-4; possible D gene TRBD1, 5 bases. Trimming cost V 6 bases and J 5 bases, with 14 bases left between them. This CDR3 spans 13 amino acids. The CDR3 bases are TGTGCCAGCAGGGAAGGCAGGGCGAACGAGCAGTACTTC. This sequence encodes CASREGRANEQYF.